The 28 T cell receptor beta chains in this list originate from one sample, sequenced in a study of blood T cells in healthy people across ages. Using a J-beta primer mix together with a sample-barcoded 5' primer, a second PCR was run for roughly 7 to 12 cycles. TCRdb re-derived calls from the 5' RACE reads in MiXCR, one entry per CDR3 protein. Here the sample spans about 730,000 distinct CDR3 sequences, more than 40% being singletons. The sequenced sample consisted of blood. These TCRs come from a woman aged 55-70 years in good health.

The rearrangement uses TRBV3-1 and TRBJ2-7, with D possibly TRBD2 on 6 matching bases. Germline V lookup: CDR1 LGHDT, CDR2 YNNKEL (reference sequence). V was shortened by 3 bases and J by 4 bases, with 13 bases between the two germline ends. The CDR3 spans 14 residues. This CDR3 reads CASSHPGESYEQYF. The CDR3 DNA reads as TGTGCCAGCAGCCACCCGGGAGAGTCTTACGAGCAGTACTTC.

A note on this clonotype: This may stem from a read error, because a much larger clone lies one nucleotide away. The chain is built from TRBV28 and TRBJ2-5; D possibly uses TRBD1 or TRBD2 (5 bases each). The DNA end favors TRBJ2-1, so the J call may be wrong. The CDR3 is 15 amino acids. The V gene's germline CDR1 is MDHEN and CDR2 SYDVKM. The CDR3 coding sequence is TGTGCCAGCAAACCTGGGGGACGGTTCCAAGAGACCCAGTTCTTC. This gives the protein CASKPGGRFQETQFF.

This clonotype was picked up a small number of times. The CDR3 protein is CASSASHGTLTDTQYF. The CDR3 DNA follows: TGTGCCAGCAGTGCCAGCCATGGGACACTCACAGATACGCAGTATTTT. The chain uses TRBV9 and TRBJ2-3; tentative D call: TRBD1 (6 bases). The CDR3 is 16 residues long. CDR1 SGDLS and CDR2 YYNGEE come from the germline V gene. Trimming took off 5 bases at V and 2 bases at J, with 18 bases between the two ends.

This clonotype was counted many times. Possible read error: a much larger clone is one base away. CDR3 sequence: CASSTWGSAGKQYF. The CDR3 nucleotides read TGTGCCAGCTCCACCTGGGGGTCAGCGGGGAAGCAGTACTTC. The chain joins TRBV3-1 to TRBJ2-5; 7 bases match TRBD2. CDR1 LGHDT and CDR2 YNNKEL come from the germline V gene (reference sequence). J lost 11 bases, V lost 8 bases, and 17 bases had no gene match. CDR3 length: 14 residues.

This clonotype was counted at least ten times. The chain is built from TRBV12-3 or TRBV12-4 and TRBJ2-4; D is possibly TRBD2 (6 bases). V was cut by 4 bases and J by 9 bases, with 13 bases left in between. The CDR3 contains 13 residues. The CDR3 region is CASSSGTYRIQYF. Written as DNA, the CDR3 is TGTGCCAGCAGTTCCGGGACTTATCGCATTCAGTACTTC.

The chain combines TRBV5-1 with TRBJ1-1; D perhaps matches TRBD1 (5 bases). V was trimmed by 9 bases and J by 1 base, leaving 16 bases between them. The CDR3 runs 14 residues. Germline loops: CDR1 SGHRS, CDR2 YFSETQ. This CDR3 is CATCPGTGNTEAFF. CDR3 DNA sequence: TGCGCCACCTGCCCCGGGACGGGGAACACTGAAGCTTTCTTT.

The rearrangement uses TRBV30 and TRBJ1-1, with D tentatively TRBD1 (5 bases). CDR3 length: 14 amino acids. Trimming stripped 7 bases from V and 3 bases from J, with 18 bases between. The germline V gene has CDR1 GTSNPN and CDR2 SVGIG (reference sequence). CDR3: CALRRGSFDTEAFF. CDR3 coding DNA: TGTGCCTTAAGGCGGGGGTCCTTTGACACTGAAGCTTTCTTT.

As to this clonotype: Since a much larger clone is just one base distant, this may be a read error. V is TRBV29-1 and J is TRBJ2-5; perhaps TRBD2 as D (5 bases). The germline gives CDR1 SQVTM, CDR2 ANQGSEA. The CDR3 contains 13 residues. CDR3 bases: TGCGGCGCCGGAGGTTCGGGGATCGAGACCCAGTACTTC. This translates into CGAGGSGIETQYF.

Details on this clonotype: A read error may be the cause here, since a much bigger clone is one base away. V gene TRBV4-2 combines with J gene TRBJ2-7; 7 bases align to TRBD1. Judging by the DNA end, TRBJ2-5 fits better; the J call may be wrong. CDR1 is LGHNA, CDR2 YNFKEQ, per germline. This CDR3 has 14 residues. The CDR3 nucleotides read TGTGCCAGCGGGCGCGGCAGGGGGACAGAGACCCAGTACTTC. This gives the protein CASGRGRGTETQYF.

The chain has TRBV3-1 and TRBJ2-4; D is unclear. The DNA end is more similar to TRBJ2-7, so the J call may be wrong. There are 13 residues in the CDR3. CDR1 LGHDT and CDR2 YNNKEL come from the germline V gene (reference sequence). CDR3 in DNA: TGTGCCAGCAGCCAATTCCCCGTCTACGAGCAGTACTTC. Its translation: CASSQFPVYEQYF.

This clonotype was observed a few times. The chain recombines TRBV7-9 with TRBJ2-3; D unclear. V lost 2 bases and J 1 base, leaving 7 bases between the germline ends. Germline V lookup: CDR1 SEHNR, CDR2 FQNEAQ (reference sequence). CDR3 length: 14 amino acids. CDR3 sequence: CASSLSLRTDTQYF. The CDR3 DNA is TGTGCCAGCAGCTTAAGTTTACGCACAGATACGCAGTATTTT.

This clonotype was recorded many times. This sequence joins TRBV15 and TRBJ1-2; D is ambiguous. Germline CDR1 is LNHNV and CDR2 is YYDKDF (reference sequence). CDR3 length equals 13 residues. Trimming stripped 5 bases from V and 5 bases from J, with 12 bases between. CDR3 sequence reads: CATSVDGLYGYTF. The CDR3 nucleotides read TGTGCCACCAGCGTCGACGGCCTATATGGCTACACCTTC.

The chain combines TRBV4-3 with TRBJ2-1; the D gene is possibly TRBD1 (5 bases). Germline lookup yields CDR1 LGHNA and CDR2 YSLEER. V lost 1 base and J 9 bases, leaving 10 bases between the germline ends. This CDR3 has 13 residues. The CDR3 nucleotides are TGCGCCAGCAGCCAAGGGGGCGTAGGTGAGCAGTTCTTC. It codes for CASSQGGVGEQFF.

For this clonotype: This clone may be a read error of a much larger clone one base away. V and J are TRBV14 and TRBJ2-7, with D possibly matching TRBD1 (5 bases). CDR1 is SGHDN, CDR2 FVKESK, per germline. V was clipped by 0 bases and J by 1 base, with 7 bases between them. CDR3 length equals 14 residues. CDR3 DNA sequence: TGTGCCAGCAGCCAAGATAAGGGGTCCTACGAGCAGTACTTC. It is translated as CASSQDKGSYEQYF.

The chain is built from TRBV10-3 and TRBJ1-1; possible D gene TRBD1, 5 bases. Germline loops: CDR1 ENHRY, CDR2 SYGVKD. This CDR3 spans 15 amino acids. Trimming removed 3 bases from V and 3 bases from J, with 14 bases in between. This chain's CDR3 is CAISDSRLGHTEAFF. The CDR3 bases are TGTGCCATCAGTGACTCCCGTCTGGGGCACACTGAAGCTTTCTTT.

V usage is TRBV3-1 and J usage is TRBJ1-5, with D tentatively TRBD1 (6 bases). Germline V gives CDR1 LGHDT, CDR2 YNNKEL (reference sequence). Trimming cost V 4 bases and J 4 bases, with 14 bases left between them. CDR3 size: 15 residues. The CDR3 loop is CASSPSTGLNQPQHF. The DNA of the CDR3 is TGTGCCAGCAGCCCCTCGACAGGTTTGAATCAGCCCCAGCATTTT.

The chain is built from TRBV7-9 and TRBJ2-2; 7 bases line up with TRBD1. The CDR3 runs to 15 residues. The V gene's germline CDR1 is SEHNR and CDR2 FQNEAQ (reference sequence). V was pared by 6 bases and J by 0 bases, with 4 bases of the junction left unmatched. The CDR3 sequence: CASRPGTANTGELFF. The CDR3 coding sequence is TGTGCCAGCAGGCCCGGGACAGCGAACACCGGGGAGCTGTTTTTT.

V gene TRBV20-1 combines with J gene TRBJ2-3; 7 nucleotides align to TRBD2. Trimming removed 0 bases from V and 2 bases from J; junction bases left unmatched: 11. This CDR3 contains 17 residues. Germline V gene sequence: CDR1 DFQATT, CDR2 SNEGSKA (reference sequence). CDR3 loop: CSARDPRASGSTDTQYF. CDR3 nucleotide sequence: TGCAGTGCTAGAGACCCAAGGGCTAGCGGATCCACAGATACGCAGTATTTT.

This clonotype appeared a few times. This chain connects TRBV9 to TRBJ2-3, with TRBD2 matching over 10 bases. CDR1 SGDLS and CDR2 YYNGEE come from the germline V gene. The V segment lost 1 base and the J segment 2 bases; nucleotides outside the gene matches: 1. This CDR3 is built from 15 residues. This CDR3 reads CASSVTSGITDTQYF. The CDR3 DNA follows: TGTGCCAGCAGCGTAACTAGCGGGATCACAGATACGCAGTATTTT.

In this sample, this clonotype turned up many times. The CDR3 DNA follows: TGTGCCAGCAGCCCGGGACCGGGGTCCTACGAGCAGTACTTC. Its protein product is CASSPGPGSYEQYF. V gene TRBV7-9 combines with J gene TRBJ2-7, with D possibly called TRBD1 or TRBD2 (5 bases each). V shed 5 bases and J shed 1 base, with 12 bases lying between them. This CDR3 spans 14 amino acids. Germline V gene sequence: CDR1 SEHNR, CDR2 FQNEAQ (reference sequence).

The chain links TRBV25-1 to TRBJ2-5, with TRBD2 matching over 8 bases. The CDR3 has 13 residues. V shed 6 bases and J 11 bases; nucleotides not matched to a gene: 11. Per germline, CDR1 MGHDK and CDR2 SYGVNS. Written as DNA, the CDR3 is TGTGCCAGCAGGGGACTAGGGACCGGAGAGCAGTACTTC. Amino acids: CASRGLGTGEQYF.

The chain links TRBV12-3 or TRBV12-4 to TRBJ2-2, with D perhaps assigned TRBD1 or TRBD2 (5 bases each). With 6 bases removed from V and 4 bases from J, the gap between germline ends came to 12 bases. This CDR3 has 14 amino acids. CDR3 nucleotides: TGTGCCAGCAGCGTCCGGGACGCCACCGGGGAGCTGTTTTTT. The encoded protein is CASSVRDATGELFF.

This clonotype was recorded many times. The chain recombines TRBV9 with TRBJ2-1; 10 bases agree with TRBD1. CDR1 is SGDLS and CDR2 is YYNGEE in the germline V gene. This CDR3 has 15 residues. J gave up 7 bases and V 5 bases, and 9 bases lay outside the gene matches. In DNA form, the CDR3 reads TGTGCCAGCAGTGATAGACAGGGGGCGAAAAATGAGCAGTTCTTC. Protein product: CASSDRQGAKNEQFF.

This clonotype occurred many times. The chain couples TRBV20-1 to TRBJ2-1; 12 bases align to TRBD2. This CDR3 contains 17 residues. V lost 2 bases and J lost 7; bases outside the gene matches: 12. Germline V CDR1 and CDR2: DFQATT, SNEGSKA (reference sequence). CDR3 coding DNA: TGCAGTGCTAGATCCCCCGCGACTAGCGGGAGAGGGAATGAGCAGTTCTTC. Translating gives CSARSPATSGRGNEQFF.

The chain recombines TRBV24-1 with TRBJ2-1, with no clear D. Trimming removed 3 bases from V and 4 bases from J, with 15 bases in between. Germline V gene lookup returns CDR1 KGHDR and CDR2 SFDVKD. The CDR3 length is 16 residues. The CDR3 region has the DNA TGTGCCACCAGTGATCAGGTCCCGGGTTCTTACAATGAGCAGTTCTTC. Translated, it gives CATSDQVPGSYNEQFF.

This CDR3 reads CASSSSGSLDEQFF. The CDR3 nucleotides read TGTGCCAGCAGTTCTAGCGGGAGTTTAGATGAGCAGTTCTTC. The V call is TRBV11-3, the J call TRBJ2-1; TRBD2 matches 10 bases. J lost 8 bases, V lost 6 bases, and 7 bases had no gene match. The CDR3 runs to 14 residues. Germline V lookup: CDR1 SGHNT, CDR2 YENEEA.

This clonotype has a handful of counts. V is TRBV6-2 or TRBV6-3 and J is TRBJ2-4; TRBD2 might be the D (5 bases). V gave up 6 bases and J gave up 13 bases, with 19 bases separating them. The CDR3 loop spans 13 amino acids. Per the germline V gene, CDR1 is MNHEY and CDR2 is SVGEGT. The CDR3 DNA reads as TGTGCCAGCAGATCCGACTACCAGGATCCGCAGTACTTC. Translating it yields CASRSDYQDPQYF.

This clonotype was detected many times. Sequence at one end of the junction differs from germline and may be a read error. This chain connects TRBV5-1 to TRBJ2-3, with D perhaps being TRBD1 or TRBD2 (5 bases each). The CDR3 extends over 14 amino acids. CDR1 and CDR2 from the germline V gene are SGHRS and YFSETQ. The CDR3 region has the DNA TGTGCCAGCAGCTTAGAGGGGTCCACAGATACGCAGTATTTT. Its translation: CASSLEGSTDTQYF. Drawing the rest from reference TRBV5-1 and TRBJ2-3, the complete variable domain is KAGVTQTPRYLIKTRGQQVTLSCSPISGHRSVSWYQQTPGQGLQFLFEYFSETQRNKGNFPGRFSGRQFSNSRSEMNVSTLELGDSALYLCASSLEGSTDTQYFGPGTRLTVL.